Here is one T cell receptor (beta chain) with its context. The sample is drawn from a study of blood T cell repertoires in COVID-19. Study-wide background: Researchers got acute and convalescent COVID-19 samples from the United States, Italy and Spain. T cells, B-cell-depleted T cells, or PBMCs provided the cDNA or gDNA that served as material.

The data were produced by immunoSEQ multiplex PCR, yet TCRdb's version contains in-frame clones alone and is incomplete. The sample lists fewer than 250,000 clones, 88% occurring once. The CDR3 covers 22 residues. CDR1 is MNHEY, CDR2 SMNVEV, per germline (reference sequence). Trimming at V came to 6 bases and at J to 4 bases, leaving 26 bases not matched to a gene. The TCR originated in a man aged 70-80 years with acute or convalescent COVID-19. The V gene is TRBV27, the J gene TRBJ2-7; TRBD2 matches 14 bases. The sample comprised peripheral blood. The CDR3 region has the DNA TGTGCCAGCAGCCCTAGGGGGGTAGCAATACCTATGGGACTAGCGGGAGCATACGAGCAGTACTTC. Protein product: CASSPRGVAIPMGLAGAYEQYF.